Listed below are T cell receptor beta chains from one sample, sequenced in a study of prognosis after radiotherapy for stage I lung cancer. From the multiplex PCR reads, TCRdb called clonotypes with MiXCR, one entry per CDR3 protein. Of 13,000 or so distinct CDR3 sequences listed, roughly 54% are singletons. Sequenced here: PBMCs, sampled before or after stereotactic body radiation therapy (not recorded which). Receptors were obtained from a donor aged 50 or older with non-small cell lung cancer. Each CDR3 is given with its conserved first and last residue. The D gene is left open where the match is weak. Not every row has a clone size; where given, it reads once, few, many or a size class.

v_gene: TRBV5-1; d_gene: TRBD2; j_gene: TRBJ2-1; abundance: once; CDR3nt: TGCGCCAGCAGCTTGAGAACTAGCGGCTACTCCTACAATGAGCAGTTCTTC; CDR3aa: CASSLRTSGYSYNEQFF
v_gene: TRBV5-1; d_gene: NA; j_gene: TRBJ2-3; abundance: many; CDR3nt: TGCGCCAGCAGCCACAGCACAGATACGCAGTATTTT; CDR3aa: CASSHSTDTQYF
v_gene: TRBV12-3/TRBV12-4; d_gene: TRBD2; j_gene: TRBJ2-2; abundance: medium-sized; CDR3nt: TGTGCCAGCAGTGGGCCAAGACTAGCGGGAGAGTTCGGGGAGCTGTTTTTT; CDR3aa: CASSGPRLAGEFGELFF
v_gene: TRBV19; d_gene: TRBD2; j_gene: TRBJ2-1; abundance: NA; CDR3nt: TGTGCCAGTAGTATCGGGGGGAGTGAGCAGTTCTTC; CDR3aa: CASSIGGSEQFF
v_gene: TRBV19; d_gene: NA; j_gene: TRBJ1-5; abundance: NA; CDR3nt: TGTGCCAGTAGTATGATGGTAGAGCAGCCCCAGCATTTT; CDR3aa: CASSMMVEQPQHF
v_gene: TRBV6-2/TRBV6-3; d_gene: NA; j_gene: TRBJ1-4; abundance: NA; CDR3nt: TGTGCCAGCAGTGAAGCCCACAGGTCAACTAATGAAAAACTGTTTTTT; CDR3aa: CASSEAHRSTNEKLFF
v_gene: TRBV10-3; d_gene: NA; j_gene: TRBJ2-1; abundance: NA; CDR3nt: TGTGCCATCCCGGGGGCGGCCCTTAATGAGCAGTTCTTC; CDR3aa: CAIPGAALNEQFF
v_gene: TRBV27; d_gene: NA; j_gene: TRBJ1-5; abundance: NA; CDR3nt: TGTGCCAGCATTCGGGATAGCAATCAGCCCCAGCATTTT; CDR3aa: CASIRDSNQPQHF
v_gene: TRBV7-3; d_gene: NA; j_gene: TRBJ2-3; abundance: many; CDR3nt: TGTGCCAGCAGCTTAACCGCAGGGGTGGCAGATACGCAGTATTTT; CDR3aa: CASSLTAGVADTQYF
v_gene: TRBV30; d_gene: TRBD2; j_gene: TRBJ2-5; abundance: NA; CDR3nt: TGTGCCTGGAATAAAGTAGCGGGAGGTCAAGAGACCCAGTACTTC; CDR3aa: CAWNKVAGGQETQYF
v_gene: TRBV9; d_gene: TRBD2; j_gene: TRBJ2-2; abundance: medium-sized; CDR3nt: TGTGCCAGCAGCGGGGAGGGAGGGACTAGCGGGAGTCTGAAGGCCGGGGAGCTGTTTTTT; CDR3aa: CASSGEGGTSGSLKAGELFF
v_gene: TRBV10-3; d_gene: TRBD1; j_gene: TRBJ1-2; abundance: NA; CDR3nt: TGTGCCATCGCGGAGGGGGCGAAGAATGGCTACACCTTC; CDR3aa: CAIAEGAKNGYTF
v_gene: TRBV19; d_gene: NA; j_gene: TRBJ2-2; abundance: NA; CDR3nt: TGTGCCAGTAGTATATTGCGAGGGGAGCTGTTTTTT; CDR3aa: CASSILRGELFF
v_gene: TRBV6-5; d_gene: TRBD2; j_gene: TRBJ2-7; abundance: medium-sized; CDR3nt: TGTGCCAGCAGTTGGACTAGCGGGAGCTACGAGCAGTACTTC; CDR3aa: CASSWTSGSYEQYF
v_gene: TRBV7-9; d_gene: TRBD1; j_gene: TRBJ1-6; abundance: medium-sized; CDR3nt: TGTGCCAGCAGCCGCGGACAGGGGAGGGGGTCACCCCTCCACTTT; CDR3aa: CASSRGQGRGSPLHF
v_gene: TRBV5-6; d_gene: NA; j_gene: TRBJ2-6; abundance: NA; CDR3nt: TGTGCCAGCAGCTTGGGACAGGTATCAGGGGCCAACGTCCTGACTTTC; CDR3aa: CASSLGQVSGANVLTF
v_gene: TRBV5-5; d_gene: NA; j_gene: TRBJ2-7; abundance: NA; CDR3nt: TGTGCCAGCAGCTTGTATGGACAGAGCGCCTACGAGCAGTACTTC; CDR3aa: CASSLYGQSAYEQYF
v_gene: TRBV28; d_gene: NA; j_gene: TRBJ1-3; abundance: NA; CDR3nt: TGTGCCAGCAGCCGCGGACAGAGCGGAAACACCATATATTTT; CDR3aa: CASSRGQSGNTIYF
v_gene: TRBV19; d_gene: NA; j_gene: TRBJ1-2; abundance: NA; CDR3nt: TGTGACAGTCACCCGGGGGCCTATGGATACACCTTC; CDR3aa: CDSHPGAYGYTF
v_gene: TRBV28; d_gene: NA; j_gene: TRBJ2-3; abundance: NA; CDR3nt: TGTTCCAGCACCCTGGTACTACCCGCGAGCACAGATACGCAGTATTTT; CDR3aa: CSSTLVLPASTDTQYF
v_gene: TRBV15; d_gene: NA; j_gene: TRBJ2-5; abundance: NA; CDR3nt: TGTGCCACCAGCAGTGACGAGGGCGGCTTTGTGGATACCCAGTACTTC; CDR3aa: CATSSDEGGFVDTQYF
v_gene: TRBV13; d_gene: TRBD1; j_gene: TRBJ2-7; abundance: once; CDR3nt: TGTGCCAGCAGCTTTGACAGGGTCTCCTACGAGCAGTACTTC; CDR3aa: CASSFDRVSYEQYF
v_gene: TRBV30; d_gene: NA; j_gene: TRBJ2-5; abundance: NA; CDR3nt: TGTGCCTGGAGCGGGGACGAGAAGCAAGAGACCCAGTACTTC; CDR3aa: CAWSGDEKQETQYF
v_gene: TRBV7-9; d_gene: NA; j_gene: TRBJ1-2; abundance: once; CDR3nt: TGTGCCAGCAGCCAGGACGGGGCCTATGGCTACACCTTC; CDR3aa: CASSQDGAYGYTF
v_gene: TRBV3-1; d_gene: TRBD2; j_gene: TRBJ2-1; abundance: many; CDR3nt: TGTGCCAGCAGCCAGGGCGGGGGGGCAAGCTCCTACAATGAGCAGTTCTTC; CDR3aa: CASSQGGGASSYNEQFF
v_gene: TRBV6-5; d_gene: NA; j_gene: TRBJ2-2; abundance: medium-sized; CDR3nt: TGTGCCAGCAGTTTAGGTGGAAGGGGAACCGGGGAGCTGTTTTTT; CDR3aa: CASSLGGRGTGELFF
v_gene: TRBV5-6; d_gene: NA; j_gene: TRBJ2-1; abundance: medium-sized; CDR3nt: TGTGCCAGCAGCTCGCGAGTGATCTCCTACAATGAGCAGTTCTTC; CDR3aa: CASSSRVISYNEQFF
v_gene: TRBV24-1; d_gene: NA; j_gene: TRBJ2-1; abundance: NA; CDR3nt: TGTGCCACCTCGTCAGGCGTAAGGAATGAGCAGTTCTTC; CDR3aa: CATSSGVRNEQFF
v_gene: TRBV6-1; d_gene: TRBD2; j_gene: TRBJ2-7; abundance: NA; CDR3nt: TGTGACAGCACCTATAGCGGGAGCATCTCCTACGAGCAGTACTTC; CDR3aa: CDSTYSGSISYEQYF
v_gene: TRBV12-3/TRBV12-4; d_gene: NA; j_gene: TRBJ1-2; abundance: medium-sized; CDR3nt: TGTGCCAGCAGCCCGGGACCGGTCTCCGGCTACACCTTC; CDR3aa: CASSPGPVSGYTF
v_gene: TRBV20-1; d_gene: TRBD2; j_gene: TRBJ2-7; abundance: many; CDR3nt: TGCAGTGCGCCAACCCGTCTTTCGGGAGGTGGAGAGCAGTACTTC; CDR3aa: CSAPTRLSGGGEQYF
v_gene: TRBV6-2/TRBV6-3; d_gene: TRBD2; j_gene: TRBJ2-3; abundance: NA; CDR3nt: TGTGCCAGCAGTTACTCGACGAGCGGGGCTAGCACATATACTCAGTATTTT; CDR3aa: CASSYSTSGASTYTQYF
v_gene: TRBV12-3/TRBV12-4; d_gene: TRBD2; j_gene: TRBJ2-2; abundance: medium-sized; CDR3nt: TGTGCCAGCAGCCCAATGGCCCCTCTAGCGGGAGGACCTACCGGGGAGCTGTTTTTT; CDR3aa: CASSPMAPLAGGPTGELFF
v_gene: TRBV10-3; d_gene: TRBD2; j_gene: TRBJ2-7; abundance: NA; CDR3nt: TGTGCCATCACCCCGACTAGCGGGACCTACGAGCAGTACTTC; CDR3aa: CAITPTSGTYEQYF